These T cell receptor beta chains were read from a single sample in a study of radiation and T cells in renal cell carcinoma. Profiling relied on immunoSEQ multiplex PCR, and the TCRdb table lists in-frame clones only, not all of them. The data hold roughly 80,000 clones, with just over 85% observed a single time. The sample here was blood, taken from a patient whose treatment included radiotherapy and nephrectomy. The receptor set was obtained from a woman aged 45-59 years with renal cell carcinoma. The CDR3 runs from the conserved cysteine through the conserved F or W. The order of the fields is CDR3 length, clone size, J gene, D gene, V gene, CDR3 DNA, CDR3 protein. A D gene is named only where the DNA matches it firmly. Not all rows give a size; the values are once, few, many and, for expanded clones, a class.

14 | . | TRBJ1-2 | TRBD1 | TRBV7-2 | TGTGCCAGCAGCTCCGGGACAGGGGCAAGGGGCTACACCTTC | CASSSGTGARGYTF
12 | . | TRBJ2-3 | . | TRBV7-2 | TGTGCCAGCAGCTTATATGCCGATACGCAGTATTTT | CASSLYADTQYF
12 | . | TRBJ1-5 | . | TRBV19 | TGTGCCAGTAGCCCGATGTCTCAGCCCCAGCATTTT | CASSPMSQPQHF
14 | once | TRBJ2-1 | . | TRBV2 | TGTGCCAGCAGCCGGGAGAGCTCCTACAATGAGCAGTTCTTC | CASSRESSYNEQFF
15 | . | TRBJ1-4 | . | TRBV7-2 | TGTGCCAGCAGGCGCGCGAGTGGCGCAAACGAAAAACTGTTTTTT | CASRRASGANEKLFF
15 | . | TRBJ2-2 | . | TRBV10-3 | TGTGCCATCAGGGACCAACAGATGAACACCGGGGAGCTGTTTTTT | CAIRDQQMNTGELFF
14 | once | TRBJ2-3 | TRBD2 | TRBV6-1 | TGTGCCAGCAGTCTAGCGGGAGTACCTGATACGCAGTATTTT | CASSLAGVPDTQYF
9 | . | TRBJ2-1 | . | TRBV6-1 | TGTGCCAGCCGGAATGAGCAGTTCTTC | CASRNEQFF
13 | . | TRBJ2-3 | . | TRBV7-9 | TGTGCCAGCACCTCGGGGAGCACAGATACGCAGTATTTT | CASTSGSTDTQYF
14 | once | TRBJ1-2 | TRBD1 | TRBV19 | TGTGCCAGCGAAACAGGGGGCCTCAACTATGGCTACACCTTC | CASETGGLNYGYTF
14 | . | TRBJ2-3 | . | TRBV5-1 | TGCGCCAGCAGCTTGGTTAGGGAAACAGATACGCAGTATTTT | CASSLVRETDTQYF
15 | . | TRBJ1-2 | . | TRBV29-1 | TGCAGCGTTGAAGATGAGGCCGAGTACAACTATGGCTACACCTTC | CSVEDEAEYNYGYTF
16 | few | TRBJ2-2 | TRBD2 | TRBV19 | TGTGCCAGTAGTCCGGGACTAGCGGGAGCTGTCGGGGAGCTGTTTTTT | CASSPGLAGAVGELFF
16 | . | TRBJ2-2 | TRBD1 | TRBV5-6 | TGTGCCAGCGATAGGCATACGGGACAGAGGACCGGGGAGCTGTTTTTT | CASDRHTGQRTGELFF
15 | . | TRBJ2-7 | TRBD1 | TRBV10-3 | TGTGCCATCAGTGACGCGTACAGGGGAGCCTACGAGCAGTACTTC | CAISDAYRGAYEQYF
15 | . | TRBJ2-7 | TRBD1 | TRBV10-3 | TGTGCCATCAGTGAGTCTGACAGGGAAGTAAACGAGCAGTACTTC | CAISESDREVNEQYF
16 | . | TRBJ2-3 | . | TRBV15 | TGTGCCACCAGCAGAGATGGAGATGCGGGGTCAGATACGCAGTATTTT | CATSRDGDAGSDTQYF
16 | once | TRBJ2-5 | TRBD2 | TRBV15 | TGTGCCACCAGCAGAGATTTCCCGGGACTAGGAGAGACCCAGTACTTC | CATSRDFPGLGETQYF
17 | . | TRBJ2-1 | TRBD1 | TRBV11-2 | TGTGCCAGCAGCTTAGGCCGAAGGGACAGGGTTAACAATGAGCAGTTCTTC | CASSLGRRDRVNNEQFF
17 | . | TRBJ2-1 | . | TRBV21-1 | TGTGCCAGCCCCCGTGGAACAGGAATCTGCTGGGTCAATGAGCAGTTCTTC | CASPRGTGICWVNEQFF
16 | . | TRBJ2-3 | . | TRBV19 | TGTGCCAGTATTTCGAGGGGAAGAGGTCGATCAGATACGCAGTATTTT | CASISRGRGRSDTQYF
14 | . | TRBJ1-1 | TRBD1 | TRBV2 | TGTGCCAGCAGTGGACAGGGAGGGGTAACTGAAGCTTTCTTT | CASSGQGGVTEAFF
15 | few | TRBJ1-1 | TRBD1 | TRBV9 | TGTGCCAGCAGCTTTGACAGGGAGGGGAACACTGAAGCTTTCTTT | CASSFDREGNTEAFF
13 | . | TRBJ2-2 | . | TRBV10-1 | TGCGCCAGCAATAGCGGTGGCACCGGGGAGCTGTTTTTT | CASNSGGTGELFF
15 | . | TRBJ1-2 | . | TRBV4-1 | TGCGCCAGCAGCCAAGGAAGGTTATCCGACTATGGCTACACCTTC | CASSQGRLSDYGYTF
15 | . | TRBJ1-1 | . | TRBV18 | TGTGCCAGCTCACCCCCCAGTGTGGGGGGCACTGAAGCTTTCTTT | CASSPPSVGGTEAFF
16 | . | TRBJ2-2 | . | TRBV6-6 | TGTGCCAGCAGTCGAAAACCTAATTTGAACACCGGGGAGCTGTTTTTT | CASSRKPNLNTGELFF
16 | . | TRBJ1-1 | TRBD1 | TRBV18 | TGTGCCAGCTCACCACGGCCTCAGGGGGCAGACACTGAAGCTTTCTTT | CASSPRPQGADTEAFF
14 | once | TRBJ2-2 | . | TRBV5-4 | TGTGCCAGCAGCATACCGGACATCACCGGGGAGCTGTTTTTT | CASSIPDITGELFF
15 | . | TRBJ1-3 | TRBD1 | TRBV19 | TGTGCCAGTAGGGACAGGACTACGTCTGGAAACACCATATATTTT | CASRDRTTSGNTIYF
16 | . | TRBJ2-2 | TRBD2 | TRBV7-2 | TGTGCCAGCAGCTTATGGGAGGGAGGAAACACCGGGGAGCTGTTTTTT | CASSLWEGGNTGELFF
13 | . | TRBJ1-5 | . | TRBV7-6 | TGTGCCAGCAGCTTAGTCTCGAATCAGCCCCAGCATTTT | CASSLVSNQPQHF
15 | . | TRBJ2-7 | . | TRBV18 | TGTGCCAGCTCACCCCGGGACACAGGGCCCTACGAGCAGTACTTC | CASSPRDTGPYEQYF
14 | . | TRBJ2-2 | . | TRBV4-3 | TGCGCCAGCAGCCAAGAGAGGACAGCCGGGGAGCTGTTTTTT | CASSQERTAGELFF
15 | . | TRBJ2-2 | . | TRBV4-2 | TGTGCCAGCAGCCAAGATGAGGGAGGAGGCGGGGAGCTGTTTTTT | CASSQDEGGGGELFF
15 | . | TRBJ1-2 | . | TRBV7-2 | TGTGCCAGCAGCCCCCAATCTCGCGTGGGCTATGGCTACACCTTC | CASSPQSRVGYGYTF
15 | once | TRBJ2-5 | . | TRBV6-6 | TGTGCCAGCAGAATCGCCGGGACACCGTCGGGGACCCAGTACTTC | CASRIAGTPSGTQYF
15 | . | TRBJ1-4 | . | TRBV9 | TGTGCCAGCAGCCCTTATAGTGGGACTAATGAAAAACTGTTTTTT | CASSPYSGTNEKLFF
17 | . | TRBJ1-3 | TRBD1 | TRBV4-3 | TGCGCCAGCAGCCAAGACTGGGGACAGGGGGCTGGAAACACCATATATTTT | CASSQDWGQGAGNTIYF
11 | . | TRBJ2-1 | . | TRBV20-1 | TGCAGTGCTAGAGATGGGGCTGGAGAGTTCTTC | CSARDGAGEFF
15 | . | TRBJ1-4 | TRBD1 | TRBV5-1 | TGCGCCAGCAGCCTAACCGGGACAGGGAGTGAAAAACTGTTTTTT | CASSLTGTGSEKLFF
13 | . | TRBJ2-5 | . | TRBV19 | TGTGCCAGTAGTATAAACAGACAAGAGACCCAGTACTTC | CASSINRQETQYF
15 | once | TRBJ1-3 | . | TRBV5-1 | TGCGCCAGCAGCTTGGCAGCGGCCTCTGGAAACACCATATATTTT | CASSLAAASGNTIYF
15 | . | TRBJ2-7 | . | TRBV15 | TGTGCCACCAGCATGAATAGGGCGAACCCCTACGAGCAGTACTTC | CATSMNRANPYEQYF
16 | . | TRBJ1-6 | . | TRBV28 | TGTGCCAGCAGTCCCCAAGGGGGGCGGGCGAATTCACCCCTCCACTTT | CASSPQGGRANSPLHF
15 | . | TRBJ2-3 | TRBD2 | TRBV19 | TGTGCCAGTAGTACGGGACTAACCAGCACAGATACGCAGTATTTT | CASSTGLTSTDTQYF
13 | . | TRBJ2-3 | TRBD2 | TRBV5-1 | TGCGCCAGCAACTTACTAGCGACAGATACGCAGTATTTT | CASNLLATDTQYF
14 | . | TRBJ2-7 | . | TRBV6-6 | TGTGCCTCGGGGCCACTGGAGACATCCTACGAGCAGTACTTC | CASGPLETSYEQYF
11 | . | TRBJ2-5 | . | TRBV7-2 | TGTGCCAGCAGCTTGATGGAGACCCAGTACTTC | CASSLMETQYF
16 | . | TRBJ2-3 | . | TRBV5-1 | TGCGCCAGCAGCTTGGGGTCAACCACTAGCACAGATACGCAGTATTTT | CASSLGSTTSTDTQYF
17 | . | TRBJ1-5 | TRBD1 | TRBV19 | TGTGCCAGTAGTATTAAGGGGGGACAGGGCGTCAATCAGCCCCAGCATTTT | CASSIKGGQGVNQPQHF
16 | . | TRBJ2-7 | TRBD1 | TRBV27 | TGTGCCAGCAGTTCCCTACAGGGGGGATCTTTGTACGAGCAGTACTTC | CASSSLQGGSLYEQYF
15 | . | TRBJ2-1 | . | TRBV6-5 | TGTGCCAGCAGCCCGGGGCAGGGGTCCTACAATGAGCAGTTCTTC | CASSPGQGSYNEQFF
15 | . | TRBJ2-3 | . | TRBV10-3 | TGTGCCATCAACCTCACCCCGTACGACACAGATACGCAGTATTTT | CAINLTPYDTDTQYF
13 | . | TRBJ2-7 | TRBD1 | TRBV5-1 | TGCGCCAGCGGCCGGGACAGGGGGCTCGAGCAGTACTTC | CASGRDRGLEQYF
14 | . | TRBJ2-1 | . | TRBV29-1 | TGCAGCGTTCCCAGGGGACCCTCCTACAATGAGCAGTTCTTC | CSVPRGPSYNEQFF
21 | . | TRBJ2-7 | TRBD2 | TRBV19 | TGTGCCAGTAGTCCACGGGCCGCTCTACTAGCGGGGGGACTCCCCTCCTACGAGCAGTACTTC | CASSPRAALLAGGLPSYEQYF
15 | . | TRBJ2-3 | . | TRBV7-2 | TGTGCCAGCAGCCCAACCACCCCTAGCACAGATACGCAGTATTTT | CASSPTTPSTDTQYF
18 | . | TRBJ2-3 | TRBD2 | TRBV7-3 | TGTGCCAGCAGCTCACTTATAGCGGGAGGCTTCGATACAGATACGCAGTATTTT | CASSSLIAGGFDTDTQYF
13 | . | TRBJ2-7 | . | TRBV19 | TGTGCCAGTAGTACAGGGGCCCCCTACGAGCAGTACTTC | CASSTGAPYEQYF